Sequencing of this TCR beta chain was carried out in a study of CD8 T cells in ankylosing spondylitis. The study's findings and limits: A motif of 8 or 9 highly homologous TCR beta variants was seen as apparently characteristic of ankylosing spondylitis blood.

MiXCR, run by TCRdb on the 5' RACE reads, gives a single entry per CDR3 protein. The data show 450,000 to 550,000 distinct CDR3 sequences, with 5.3% seen just once and under 4.5% held by the top ten. V lost 6 bases and J 2 bases, leaving 21 bases between the germline ends. CDR3 length: 16 residues. Per the germline V gene, CDR1 is SGHRS and CDR2 is YFSETQ. In this sample, this clonotype turned up a few times. Its antigen is currently unknown. The sequence was obtained from a male donor with ankylosing spondylitis. The sequencing input was blood, either unsorted or a sorted T cell fraction (not recorded which). The genes are TRBV5-1 and TRBJ2-7; TRBD2 is a possible D gene (5 bases). CDR3 in DNA: TGCGCCAGCAAGGAAGCGGTGGGGTTCCGGGCCTACGAGCAGTACTTC. Protein: CASKEAVGFRAYEQYF.